The 9 T cell receptor beta chains below come from one sample, sequenced in a study of blood T cells in healthy people across ages. PCR was performed a second time for about 7 to 12 cycles using a sample-barcoded 5' primer and a J-beta primer mix. TCRdb used MiXCR to reprocess the 5' RACE reads, holding one entry per CDR3 protein. The table lists hundreds of thousands of distinct CDR3 sequences, roughly 60% of them singletons, with about 20% in the top ten. The sequencing input was blood. All receptors derive from a man aged 30 to 45 in good health.

The V call is TRBV12-3 or TRBV12-4, the J call TRBJ2-7; D remains unclear. Trimming took off 3 bases at V and 3 bases at J, with 12 bases between the two ends. This CDR3 has 14 residues. CDR3 sequence reads: CASSFGLAGYEQYF. The CDR3 nucleotides are TGTGCCAGCAGTTTCGGCTTAGCAGGCTACGAGCAGTACTTC.

V gene TRBV28 combines with J gene TRBJ2-1; 7 bases are shared with TRBD2. Germline values: CDR1 MDHEN, CDR2 SYDVKM. The CDR3 contains 17 residues. V trimming: 5 bases; J trimming: 9 bases; junction bases outside the gene matches: 19. The DNA of the CDR3 is TGTGCCAGCAGTCTTCGGGACTACTCGATTCAGATTAGTGAGCAGTTCTTC. Its translation: CASSLRDYSIQISEQFF.

This clonotype showed up just once. The chain combines TRBV4-3 with TRBJ2-2; the D gene is possibly TRBD2 (5 bases). The germline CDR1 and CDR2 sequences are LGHNA and YSLEER. V shed 0 bases and J shed 7 bases, with 9 bases lying between them. The CDR3 is made up of 14 amino acids. In nucleotides, the CDR3 is TGCGCCAGCAGCCAAGACGGTACTAGCGGGGAGCTGTTTTTT. Amino acid sequence: CASSQDGTSGELFF.

This clonotype was observed a few times. The rearrangement uses TRBV5-1 and TRBJ2-5; perhaps TRBD2 as D (5 bases). Trimming removed 10 bases from V and 3 bases from J, with 22 bases in between. Germline CDR1 is SGHRS and CDR2 is YFSETQ. CDR3 length equals 15 residues. The CDR3 protein is CASTPGSFGEETQYF. The CDR3 bases are TGCGCCTCCACACCGGGAAGTTTTGGGGAAGAGACCCAGTACTTC.

This clonotype was picked up a small number of times. The V gene is TRBV7-9, the J gene TRBJ1-2; TRBD1 is a possible D gene (6 bases). Germline V gives CDR1 SEHNR, CDR2 FQNEAQ (reference sequence). V was clipped by 4 bases and J by 10 bases, with 13 bases between them. This CDR3 has 12 residues. CDR3 DNA sequence: TGTGCCAGCAGCTCACAGGGCAGAAACTACACCTTC. Its translation: CASSSQGRNYTF.

This chain uses TRBV20-1 with TRBJ1-2; 8 nucleotides line up with TRBD1. CDR3 size: 12 residues. In germline, CDR1 is DFQATT, CDR2 SNEGSKA (reference sequence). CDR3 DNA sequence: TGCAGCGGAGGACAGGGCTTAAGTGGCTACACCTTC. Its translation is CSGGQGLSGYTF.

This clonotype has a single count. The rearrangement uses TRBV6-4 and TRBJ2-6, with D possibly TRBD1 on 5 matching bases. Germline CDR1 reads MRHNA; CDR2 reads SNTAGT. The CDR3 covers 15 residues. With 8 bases removed from V and 4 bases from J, the gap between germline ends came to 15 bases. The chain's CDR3 is CASRLDSSGANVLTF. The CDR3 DNA follows: TGTGCCAGCCGGCTCGACAGTAGCGGGGCCAACGTCCTGACTTTC.

This clonotype was counted once. The rearrangement links TRBV6-5 to TRBJ2-7, with 7 bases identical to TRBD1. Germline trimming cut 7 bases from V and 2 bases from J; bases unmatched to any gene: 8. The CDR3 runs 14 residues. Germline assignment: CDR1 MNHEY and CDR2 SVGAGI. CDR3 residues: CASKTRGLAYEQYF. The CDR3 DNA reads as TGTGCCAGCAAAACCAGGGGGTTGGCCTACGAGCAGTACTTC.

The V and J genes are TRBV7-2 and TRBJ2-7; TRBD2 is a possible D gene (6 bases). V was clipped by 4 bases and J by 0 bases, with 13 bases between them. The CDR3 spans 15 residues. CDR1 SGHTA and CDR2 FQGNSA come from the germline V gene. The CDR3 loop reads CASSYGSGVSYEQYF. CDR3 DNA: TGTGCCAGCAGCTACGGTTCGGGGGTCTCCTACGAGCAGTACTTC.